These T cell receptor beta chains were read from a single sample in a study of T cell changes during pregnancy in multiple sclerosis. Here immunoSEQ multiplex PCR was the method, and the copy in TCRdb shows in-frame clones only, minus some. The sample comprises over 85,000 clones, roughly nine tenths of which are singletons, and 0.7% to 0.9% rests with the top ten. The input for sequencing was peripheral blood, taken in the second trimester of pregnancy. All receptors derive from a female donor in good health, enrolled as a control in a pregnancy study. The CDR3 runs from the conserved cysteine through the conserved F or W. A D gene is named only where the DNA matches it firmly. Clone size is shown for a subset of rows, as once, few, many or a class of expanded clone.

size | J | V | D | DNA | CDR3
- | TRBJ1-3 | TRBV5-1 | TRBD1 | TGCGCCAGCAGCTTGGGGACGGACAGGGTAAACGGAAACACCATATATTTT | CASSLGTDRVNGNTIYF
- | TRBJ1-2 | TRBV2 | - | TGTGCCAGCAGTGTCTCGGACTATGGCTACACCTTC | CASSVSDYGYTF
- | TRBJ2-1 | TRBV25-1 | - | TGTGCCAGCAGTGAATATAGGCACTTGGGGGCCAATGAGCAGTTCTTC | CASSEYRHLGANEQFF
- | TRBJ2-1 | TRBV15 | TRBD2 | TGTGCCACCAGCAGTCTAGCGGAATACAATGAGCAGTTCTTC | CATSSLAEYNEQFF
- | TRBJ1-3 | TRBV27 | TRBD1 | TGTGCCAGCAGTCGACAGGGTTATGGAAACACCATATATTTT | CASSRQGYGNTIYF
- | TRBJ2-5 | TRBV6-1 | TRBD2 | TGTGCCAGCAGTGGGTTGGGACTAGCGGGGACGAAGACCCAGTACTTC | CASSGLGLAGTKTQYF
- | TRBJ2-7 | TRBV4-1 | - | TGCGCCAGCAGCCAAGTAGTAGGAGACTACGAGCAGTACTTC | CASSQVVGDYEQYF
- | TRBJ2-7 | TRBV5-1 | - | TGCGCCAGCAGCCCGGACATCTACGAGCAGTACTTC | CASSPDIYEQYF
- | TRBJ1-3 | TRBV6-5 | - | TGTGCCAGCAGTTACGGGAGCTCTGGAAACACCATATATTTT | CASSYGSSGNTIYF
- | TRBJ1-6 | TRBV28 | TRBD1 | TGTGCCAGCAGTTTAAGACAGGGTGAAGTTAAATCACCCCTCCACTTT | CASSLRQGEVKSPLHF
- | TRBJ2-1 | TRBV5-6 | - | TGTGCCAGCAGACTCGCCTACAATGAGCAGTTCTTC | CASRLAYNEQFF
- | TRBJ2-5 | TRBV7-9 | - | TGTGCCAGCAGTCCCTCCAGGGCAGAGACCCAGTACTTC | CASSPSRAETQYF
- | TRBJ2-5 | TRBV25-1 | - | TGTGCCAGCACTCCTTTTAGGGGAGAGACCCAGTACTTC | CASTPFRGETQYF
- | TRBJ1-1 | TRBV6-1 | - | TGTGCCAGCAAAGGGGTTGGGAACACTGAAGCTTTCTTT | CASKGVGNTEAFF
- | TRBJ2-7 | TRBV6-1 | TRBD2 | TGTGCCAGCAGTGAAGCGGGAGCGGGGTGGCACGAGCAGTACTTC | CASSEAGAGWHEQYF
few | TRBJ1-2 | TRBV2 | TRBD1 | TGTGCCAGCACTGAGGAAGGACAGGGCGCATATGGCTACACCTTC | CASTEEGQGAYGYTF
- | TRBJ1-2 | TRBV18 | TRBD1 | TGTGCCAGCTCACCGTCCGCAGACAGGGCCTATGGCTACACCTTC | CASSPSADRAYGYTF
- | TRBJ2-5 | TRBV6-5 | TRBD2 | TGTGCCAGCAGGAACCCTAGCGGGGAGACCCAGTACTTC | CASRNPSGETQYF
- | TRBJ2-7 | TRBV7-9 | TRBD1 | TGTGCCAGCAGCCTAATACCGGGACAGGGGTCTAGCGAGCAGTACTTC | CASSLIPGQGSSEQYF
- | TRBJ2-3 | TRBV6-6 | TRBD1 | TGTGCCAGCAGTTACTTGGGACAGGGGGCTCTGGATACGCAGTATTTT | CASSYLGQGALDTQYF
once | TRBJ2-3 | TRBV4-1 | TRBD1 | TGCGCCAGCAGCCCGACAGGGGTTGGGGCAAATACGCAGTATTTT | CASSPTGVGANTQYF
- | TRBJ2-5 | TRBV19 | TRBD2 | TGTGCCAGTAGGGTGCGGGGGTACGAGACCCAGTACTTC | CASRVRGYETQYF
- | TRBJ2-2 | TRBV6-1 | - | TGTGCCAGCAGTGGCTTGACTAGGTCCCCCGGGGAGCTGTTTTTT | CASSGLTRSPGELFF
- | TRBJ2-1 | TRBV19 | TRBD1 | TGTGCCAGTAGCCTGGGACAGTCTTTCTACAATGAGCAGTTCTTC | CASSLGQSFYNEQFF
- | TRBJ1-2 | TRBV7-6 | - | TGTGCCAGCAGCTTAGCCGGGAGCGGAGGCTACACCTTC | CASSLAGSGGYTF
- | TRBJ2-7 | TRBV29-1 | - | TGCAGCGTTGAAGGAATCTCCCGGAGACGAGGCTACGAGCAGTACTTC | CSVEGISRRRGYEQYF
- | TRBJ2-7 | TRBV28 | - | TGTGCCAGCAGTTCCGGGTTCGAAGATTACGAGCAGTACTTC | CASSSGFEDYEQYF
- | TRBJ2-3 | TRBV18 | - | TGTGCCAGCTCACCAACGGGGGGCACAGATACGCAGTATTTT | CASSPTGGTDTQYF
- | TRBJ1-2 | TRBV15 | - | TGTGCCACCAGCACCCTCATGCTCTCAGGGGACGGCTACACCTTC | CATSTLMLSGDGYTF
- | TRBJ1-1 | TRBV15 | - | TGTGCCACCAGCATTCTGGACAGGAACACTGAAGCTTTCTTT | CATSILDRNTEAFF
- | TRBJ1-1 | TRBV19 | TRBD1 | TGTGCCAGTAGTATAGCGGTGGGGACAGCGAACACTGAAGCTTTCTTT | CASSIAVGTANTEAFF
- | TRBJ1-1 | TRBV19 | - | TGTGCCAGTAGTATCTCGGGGGGCGGCACTGAAGCTTTCTTT | CASSISGGGTEAFF
- | TRBJ1-1 | TRBV2 | TRBD1 | TGTGCCAGCAAGGTACAGGGGTACACTGAAGCTTTCTTT | CASKVQGYTEAFF
- | TRBJ1-6 | TRBV7-2 | TRBD1 | TGTGCCAGCAGCCTGGGACAGCGAAATTCACCCCTCCACTTT | CASSLGQRNSPLHF
- | TRBJ2-1 | TRBV4-1 | TRBD2 | TGCGCCAGCAGCCACCCGGGACTAGCGGGGGACTACAATGAGCAGTTCTTC | CASSHPGLAGDYNEQFF
- | TRBJ2-7 | TRBV6-1 | - | TGTGCCAGCCTTACCCGGGGGCGGGGGTACGAGCAGTACTTC | CASLTRGRGYEQYF
- | TRBJ2-3 | TRBV4-1 | - | TGCGCCAGCAGCCAAGATAGTCCCCCCAGGAGCACAGATACGCAGTATTTT | CASSQDSPPRSTDTQYF
- | TRBJ1-3 | TRBV28 | TRBD1 | TGTGCCAGCAGTTTAGACAGGGCTGGAAACACCATATATTTT | CASSLDRAGNTIYF
- | TRBJ1-1 | TRBV7-8 | - | TGTGCCAGCAGCTCAGGGGAGGGCAACACTGAAGCTTTCTTT | CASSSGEGNTEAFF
- | TRBJ2-7 | TRBV15 | - | TGTGCCACCAGCAGGGAGAGGACAGACTACGAGCAGTACTTC | CATSRERTDYEQYF
few | TRBJ1-1 | TRBV12-2 | - | TGTGCAAGTCGCTTAGCGCGCCCCGGGGCTTTCTTT | CASRLARPGAFF
- | TRBJ2-1 | TRBV19 | - | TGTGCCAGTAGTACTGACACATACTCCTACAATGAGCAGTTCTTC | CASSTDTYSYNEQFF
- | TRBJ2-1 | TRBV6-4 | - | TGTGCCAGCAGTGTTTGGCGGGGCTACAATGAGCAGTTCTTC | CASSVWRGYNEQFF
- | TRBJ1-2 | TRBV2 | - | TGTGCCAGCAGTGAGGAACACGGAGCAAATGGCTACACCTTC | CASSEEHGANGYTF
- | TRBJ2-7 | TRBV5-6 | TRBD2 | TGTGCCAGCAGCCCCGGGGGGGTATCCTACGAGCAGTACTTC | CASSPGGVSYEQYF
- | TRBJ1-1 | TRBV27 | - | TGTGCCAGCAGTTATACAGGTTGGGGTTGGGCTTTCTTT | CASSYTGWGWAFF
- | TRBJ1-6 | TRBV7-9 | - | TGTGCCAGCAGCTTATCCCCATCACCCCTCCACTTT | CASSLSPSPLHF
once | TRBJ2-5 | TRBV7-9 | - | TGTGCCAGCAGCTTATTAGCGGCTCAAGAGACCCAGTACTTC | CASSLLAAQETQYF
- | TRBJ2-5 | TRBV28 | - | TGTGCCAGCTCATTGACAGACACCATGGACTTC | CASSLTDTMDF
- | TRBJ1-2 | TRBV30 | - | TGTGCCCGGGGGGGGGCGTACTATGGCTACACCTTC | CARGGAYYGYTF
- | TRBJ2-5 | TRBV2 | TRBD1 | TGTGCCAGTGACAGGGCCCAAGAGACCCAGTACTTC | CASDRAQETQYF
few | TRBJ1-5 | TRBV19 | TRBD1 | TGTGCCAGTAGTATCTCCGGGACAGTCGGCAATCAGCCCCAGCATTTT | CASSISGTVGNQPQHF
few | TRBJ1-6 | TRBV5-1 | TRBD1 | TGCGCCAGCAGGCAGGGACAGGGTGGATCACCCCTCCACTTT | CASRQGQGGSPLHF
- | TRBJ1-2 | TRBV19 | TRBD1 | TGTGCCAGTAGTGACGGATCAGCAGGGGGAGGTCGGGGCTACACCTTC | CASSDGSAGGGRGYTF
- | TRBJ1-5 | TRBV18 | TRBD1 | TGTGCCAGCTCACAGGGGGCCGGCAATCAGCCCCAGCATTTT | CASSQGAGNQPQHF
- | TRBJ1-1 | TRBV7-9 | - | TGTGCCAGCGCCGACTCCGGGGCTGAAGCTTTCTTT | CASADSGAEAFF
once | TRBJ2-5 | TRBV29-1 | TRBD1 | TGCAGCGTGACAGGGCCCCCAGAGACCCAGTACTTC | CSVTGPPETQYF
- | TRBJ1-2 | TRBV6-1 | - | TGTGCCAGCAGTGAACAACCAGAACCAGGGACTACCTATGGCTACACCTTC | CASSEQPEPGTTYGYTF
- | TRBJ1-2 | TRBV18 | - | TGTGCCAGCTCACCAGATTGGGAGCCAGCTGTCTACACCTTC | CASSPDWEPAVYTF